A single sample gave rise to the 27 T cell receptor beta chains below, sequenced in a study of neurological immune-mediated disorders. TCRdb reanalysed the 5' RACE reads using MiXCR and keeps one entry per CDR3 protein. The sample comprises tens of thousands of distinct CDR3 sequences, approximately 3.8% of which are singletons, and roughly 1.7% rests with the top ten. Sequencing was carried out using PBMCs. The receptors were sampled from a man aged 25-40 years with multiple sclerosis.

This clonotype showed up just a few times. Sequence at one end of the junction differs from germline and may be a read error. V gene TRBV25-1 combines with J gene TRBJ1-6, with a possible D match to TRBD1 (5 bases). The V gene's germline CDR1 is MGHDK and CDR2 SYGVNS. This CDR3 has 18 amino acids. The CDR3: CASSEGGRKGNYNSPLNF. The CDR3 DNA reads TGTGCCAGCAGTGAAGGGGGAAGGAAGGGCAACTATAATTCACCCCTCAACTTT.

This clonotype appeared many times. The genes are TRBV4-2 and TRBJ2-5, with D maybe TRBD2 (7 bases). Deletions cut 5 bases from V and 5 bases from J, with 21 bases between. The CDR3 consists of 16 residues. Germline loops: CDR1 LGHNA, CDR2 YNFKEQ. CDR3 loop: CASSEVERGAGETQYF. CDR3 coding DNA: TGTGCCAGCAGCGAGGTGGAACGGGGGGCCGGTGAGACCCAGTACTTC.

This clonotype was seen only a few times. Possible read error: a much larger clone is one base away. The chain couples TRBV4-1 to TRBJ1-1, with D unresolved. V lost 5 bases and J lost 4, with 14 bases in between. Germline V lookup: CDR1 MGHRA, CDR2 YSYEKL. CDR3 size: 14 residues. The chain's CDR3 is CASSLIPTATEAFF. The DNA of the CDR3 is TGCGCCAGCAGCTTGATCCCCACGGCCACTGAAGCTTTCTTT.

This clonotype occurred many times. The chain joins TRBV5-1 to TRBJ1-2; TRBD1 matches at 9 bases. The CDR3 is 14 residues long. Trimming at V came to 1 base and at J to 4 bases, leaving 2 bases not matched to a gene. CDR1 is SGHRS and CDR2 is YFSETQ in the germline V gene. This chain's CDR3 is CASSLTGGSYGYTF. The CDR3 coding sequence is TGCGCCAGCAGCTTGACAGGGGGCAGCTATGGCTACACCTTC.

This clonotype was detected many times. The chain recombines TRBV6-6 with TRBJ2-2; TRBD1 might be the D (6 bases). Germline CDR1 is MNHNY and CDR2 is SVGAGI (reference sequence). The CDR3 spans 14 residues. Trimming stripped 7 bases from V and 0 bases from J, with 9 bases between. The CDR3 nucleotides read TGTGCCAGCACTCAGGGGACGAACACCGGGGAGCTGTTTTTT. Encoded protein: CASTQGTNTGELFF.

This clonotype was seen at least ten times. This sequence joins TRBV27 and TRBJ2-7; 7 positions match TRBD1. This CDR3 has 13 amino acids. Germline trimming cut 5 bases from V and 1 base from J; bases unmatched to any gene: 2. The germline gives CDR1 MNHEY, CDR2 SMNVEV (reference sequence). CDR3 in amino acids: CASSMTGSYEQYF. CDR3 DNA sequence: TGTGCCAGCAGTATGACAGGGTCCTACGAGCAGTACTTC.

This clonotype has ten or more counts. The rearrangement joins TRBV5-1 to TRBJ2-4, with D possibly being TRBD2 (5 bases). Germline CDR1 SGHRS, CDR2 YFSETQ. Trimming pared 0 bases from V and 5 bases from J, leaving 9 bases between. This CDR3 has 14 amino acids. Here the CDR3 reads CASSLGGWENIQYF. CDR3 DNA: TGCGCCAGCAGCTTGGGCGGGTGGGAAAACATTCAGTACTTC.

Only one count was recorded for this clonotype. The V and J genes are TRBV5-1 and TRBJ1-6; D remains ambiguous. Looked up from germline, CDR1 is SGHRS and CDR2 is YFSETQ. V gave up 5 bases and J gave up 5 bases, with 8 bases separating them. The CDR3 runs 13 residues. CDR3 region: CASRGQDNSPLHF. Here the CDR3 DNA reads TGCGCCAGCAGAGGGCAAGATAATTCACCCCTCCACTTT.

This clonotype was seen many times. The chain links TRBV14 to TRBJ2-1; D ambiguous. This CDR3 spans 14 amino acids. V lost 1 base, J lost 8 bases, and 12 bases lay in between. CDR1 SGHDN and CDR2 FVKESK come from the germline V gene. The CDR3 reads CASSQGGRVDEQFF. CDR3 nucleotides: TGTGCCAGCAGCCAAGGAGGTCGTGTCGATGAGCAGTTCTTC.

This clonotype has at least ten counts. V usage is TRBV4-2 and J usage is TRBJ2-2; D is unclear. The CDR3 has 15 amino acids. V was pared by 3 bases and J by 2 bases, with 10 bases between. Germline V gene lookup returns CDR1 LGHNA and CDR2 YNFKEQ. The CDR3, as DNA: TGTGCCAGCAGCCAGGCCGACCTTAACACCGGGGAGCTGTTTTTT. Translating it yields CASSQADLNTGELFF.

In this sample, this clonotype turned up many times. The rearrangement links TRBV5-6 to TRBJ2-2; tentatively, D is TRBD1 or TRBD2 (5 bases each). CDR1 is SGHDT, CDR2 YYEEEE, per germline. This CDR3 comprises 19 residues. Trimming took off 0 bases at V and 0 bases at J, with 18 bases between the two ends. DNA of the CDR3: TGTGCCAGCAGCTTGGGTAGGGACGGTTTTTATGCGAACACCGGGGAGCTGTTTTTT. Translating it yields CASSLGRDGFYANTGELFF.

The chain is built from TRBV7-6 and TRBJ2-7; weak D call: TRBD1 (5 bases). This CDR3 has 13 amino acids. Germline loops: CDR1 SGHVS, CDR2 FNYEAQ. Trimming took off 5 bases at V and 2 bases at J, with 10 bases between the two ends. This CDR3 is CASSLDRTYEQYF. The CDR3 DNA reads TGTGCCAGCAGCCTCGACAGAACCTACGAGCAGTACTTC.

In this sample, this clonotype turned up many times. The CDR3 DNA follows: TGCGCCAGCAGCTTACAGGGCAACAATGAGCAGTTCTTC. Translating it yields CASSLQGNNEQFF. This rearrangement joins TRBV5-1 to TRBJ2-1; D perhaps matches TRBD1 (6 bases). CDR3 length equals 13 residues. The V end was cut by 2 bases, the J end by 5 bases, with 8 bases between. Germline assignment: CDR1 SGHRS and CDR2 YFSETQ.

Ten or more counts support this clonotype. This chain uses TRBV5-6 with TRBJ2-1; D is unresolved. With 6 bases removed from V and 12 bases from J, the gap between germline ends came to 25 bases. The CDR3 spans 15 residues. Germline values: CDR1 SGHDT, CDR2 YYEEEE. CDR3 sequence: CASTPGTTPVLGQFF. In nucleotides, the CDR3 is TGTGCCAGCACCCCCGGCACGACCCCAGTCTTGGGGCAGTTCTTC.

This clonotype has a count of ten or more. V and J are TRBV6-6 and TRBJ2-5, with unresolved D. Trimming took 7 bases from V and 1 from J, leaving 7 bases between them. The length of the CDR3 is 12 residues. The germline CDR1 and CDR2 sequences are MNHNY and SVGAGI (reference sequence). The CDR3 DNA reads as TGTGCCAGCAAAGAAGTCCAAGAGACCCAGTACTTC. The encoded protein is CASKEVQETQYF.

In its sample, this clonotype was seen many times. The J gene is TRBJ2-1, the V gene TRBV5-1; 7 bases are a match to TRBD2. The germline V gene has CDR1 SGHRS and CDR2 YFSETQ. The CDR3 consists of 15 residues. Losses at the gene ends were 0 bases for V and 10 bases for J; bases not matched to a gene: 10. The CDR3 DNA sequence: TGCGCCAGCAGCTTGGTCGTGGGAGGGGATATGGAGCAGTTCTTC. Its protein product is CASSLVVGGDMEQFF.

Points on this clonotype: A clone one base away is much larger, so this may be a read error. The chain links TRBV20-1 to TRBJ2-1, with a tentative D call TRBD2 (6 bases). Germline CDR1 is DFQATT and CDR2 is SNEGSKA (reference sequence). V was clipped by 5 bases and J by 10 bases, with 21 bases between them. The CDR3 consists of 14 residues. The DNA for the CDR3 is TGCAGTGCTGGGGGACTCACCGGGGTGATGGAGCAGTTCTTC. It encodes CSAGGLTGVMEQFF.

This clonotype has at least ten counts. The chain is built from TRBV7-8 and TRBJ2-1; D uncertain. CDR3 length: 13 amino acids. Trimming took off 0 bases at V and 9 bases at J, with 9 bases between the two ends. The germline gives CDR1 SGHVS, CDR2 FQNEAQ. CDR3 coding DNA: TGTGCCAGCAGCTTAGCTAGGACGAGTGAGCAGTTCTTC. This gives the protein CASSLARTSEQFF.

This clonotype was detected ten times or more. The chain has TRBV7-9 and TRBJ1-2, with D perhaps matching TRBD1 (6 bases). CDR1 SEHNR and CDR2 FQNEAQ come from the germline V gene (reference sequence). The CDR3 loop spans 12 amino acids. Trimming stripped 5 bases from V and 8 bases from J, with 12 bases between. CDR3 DNA: TGTGCCAGCAGCGCCTACAGGGACGGCTACACCTTC. This translates into CASSAYRDGYTF.

The sample holds many counts of this clonotype. The chain combines TRBV11-2 with TRBJ2-1; maybe TRBD1 (5 bases). The CDR3 covers 12 residues. The V gene lost 5 bases and the J gene lost 7 bases, with 9 bases spanning the gap. CDR1 is SGHAT, CDR2 FQNNGV, per germline. CDR3 in DNA: TGTGCCAGCAGCGGGGCGGAGAATGAGCAGTTCTTC. This encodes CASSGAENEQFF.

This clonotype was counted at least ten times. The chain joins TRBV7-2 to TRBJ2-7, with TRBD1 identical over 7 bases. CDR1 and CDR2 (germline): SGHTA, FQGNSA. V was pared by 7 bases and J by 0 bases, with 6 bases of the junction left unmatched. CDR3 length: 14 residues. CDR3 coding DNA: TGTGCCAGCATGGGACAGATCGACTCCTACGAGCAGTACTTC. This sequence encodes CASMGQIDSYEQYF.

This clonotype was seen many times. The chain uses TRBV20-1 and TRBJ1-1; D gene unclear. The CDR3 is 17 residues long. The V end was cut by 0 bases, the J end by 1 base, with 18 bases between. The germline V gene encodes CDR1 DFQATT and CDR2 SNEGSKA (reference sequence). In nucleotides, the CDR3 is TGCAGTGCTAGAGATCGCGGTTCTCGTATCCGGAACACTGAAGCTTTCTTT. This codes for CSARDRGSRIRNTEAFF.

This clonotype was seen ten or more times. The DNA of the CDR3 is TGCGCCAGCAGCCTACCCGGGACGGTTCACAACTATGGCTACACCTTC. Translated: CASSLPGTVHNYGYTF. The rearrangement uses TRBV5-1 and TRBJ1-2; possibly TRBD1 for D (5 bases). Deletions cut 4 bases from V and 2 bases from J, with 18 bases between. Germline V gene sequence: CDR1 SGHRS, CDR2 YFSETQ. The CDR3 consists of 16 residues.

The sample holds many counts of this clonotype. The chain links TRBV29-1 to TRBJ1-5; 10 bases are shared with TRBD1. Germline CDR1 reads SQVTM; CDR2 reads ANQGSEA. This CDR3 comprises 14 residues. V lost 6 bases, J lost 5 bases, and 7 bases stayed unmatched. Written as DNA, the CDR3 is TGCAGCGTAGCTTCCGGGACAGGGGATCAGCCCCAGCATTTT. Translation: CSVASGTGDQPQHF.

This clonotype occurred many times. The V call is TRBV20-1, the J call TRBJ1-2; TRBD1 is a possible D gene (6 bases). Trimming left V 1 base short and J 4 bases short, with 10 bases between. From germline, CDR1 is DFQATT and CDR2 SNEGSKA (reference sequence). This CDR3 spans 13 amino acids. The CDR3 sequence is CSARVVRGYGYTF. For the CDR3, the DNA is TGCAGTGCTAGAGTGGTCAGGGGCTATGGCTACACCTTC.

This clonotype was seen ten or more times. This chain links TRBV7-8 with TRBJ1-2, with TRBD1 matching over 7 bases. CDR1 SGHVS and CDR2 FQNEAQ come from the germline V gene. This CDR3 has 13 amino acids. Germline trimming cut 5 bases from V and 8 bases from J; bases unmatched to any gene: 8. CDR3 bases: TGTGCCAGCAGCCCCGACAGGGCTAGGGGCTACACCTTC. Its translation is CASSPDRARGYTF.

In its sample, this clonotype was seen many times. The chain recombines TRBV12-3 or TRBV12-4 with TRBJ1-1; 7 nucleotides match TRBD1. The CDR3 is 16 amino acids. The V gene end was trimmed by 5 bases and the J gene end by 0 bases; junction bases not matched to a gene: 9. This chain's CDR3 is CASSPLEGQLNTEAFF. CDR3 nucleotides: TGTGCCAGCAGTCCCTTAGAGGGACAGTTGAACACTGAAGCTTTCTTT.